A selection of T cell receptor beta chains follows, all from one sample in a study of shared clonotypes between healthy human individuals. Repertoires were generated with immunoSEQ multiplex PCR, while TCRdb's copy carries only in-frame clones and drops some. Among just over 2,000,000 clones listed, roughly 94% were seen once. The source material was naive CD4+ T cells sorted from blood. Receptors originate from a man aged 18 to 30 in good health. CDR3s include the opening cysteine and the closing phenylalanine or tryptophan. The order of the fields is D gene, J gene, V gene, CDR3 length, CDR3 protein. The D gene is left open where the match is weak.

d_gene: TRBD1
j_gene: TRBJ1-1
v_gene: TRBV5-1
len: 14
CDR3aa: CASRTGSMNTEAFF

d_gene: -
j_gene: TRBJ2-7
v_gene: TRBV9
len: 15
CDR3aa: CASSVAPGDPYEQYF

d_gene: TRBD2
j_gene: TRBJ2-3
v_gene: TRBV11-2
len: 19
CDR3aa: CASSQTGLSPSGSTDTQYF

d_gene: -
j_gene: TRBJ2-2
v_gene: TRBV30
len: 12
CDR3aa: CAWGQWTGELFF

d_gene: -
j_gene: TRBJ1-3
v_gene: TRBV9
len: 11
CDR3aa: CASSSANTIYF

d_gene: TRBD1
j_gene: TRBJ1-4
v_gene: TRBV6-1
len: 15
CDR3aa: CASSDRDSAYEKLFF

d_gene: TRBD1
j_gene: TRBJ1-5
v_gene: TRBV5-1
len: 15
CDR3aa: CASSEWTGDNQPQHF

d_gene: -
j_gene: TRBJ2-7
v_gene: TRBV7-2
len: 13
CDR3aa: CASSLIQGYEQYF

d_gene: TRBD1
j_gene: TRBJ2-5
v_gene: TRBV5-1
len: 14
CDR3aa: CASSLEGQSETQYF

d_gene: -
j_gene: TRBJ1-1
v_gene: TRBV20-1
len: 11
CDR3aa: CSAPTGSEAFF

d_gene: -
j_gene: TRBJ2-7
v_gene: TRBV21-1
len: 14
CDR3aa: CASSTEETGREQYF

d_gene: -
j_gene: TRBJ1-1
v_gene: TRBV29-1
len: 12
CDR3aa: CSVVRGDTEAFF

d_gene: TRBD1
j_gene: TRBJ2-7
v_gene: TRBV13
len: 16
CDR3aa: CASSPISGTGDYEQYF

d_gene: -
j_gene: TRBJ2-7
v_gene: TRBV5-1
len: 12
CDR3aa: CASSSQGNEQYF

d_gene: -
j_gene: TRBJ2-7
v_gene: TRBV5-4
len: 15
CDR3aa: CASSPEENRDYEQYF

d_gene: TRBD1
j_gene: TRBJ2-4
v_gene: TRBV5-6
len: 17
CDR3aa: CASSSGQGAQAKNIQYF

d_gene: TRBD1
j_gene: TRBJ1-3
v_gene: TRBV15
len: 17
CDR3aa: CATSRERGQRAGNTIYF

d_gene: -
j_gene: TRBJ2-3
v_gene: TRBV30
len: 15
CDR3aa: CAWSGARLQTDTQYF

d_gene: TRBD1
j_gene: TRBJ1-6
v_gene: TRBV7-2
len: 15
CDR3aa: CASSLEDRANSPLHF

d_gene: TRBD2
j_gene: TRBJ2-1
v_gene: TRBV29-1
len: 14
CDR3aa: CSVQAGASYNEQFF

d_gene: TRBD2
j_gene: TRBJ2-5
v_gene: TRBV5-1
len: 17
CDR3aa: CASSPGTSGAGKETQYF

d_gene: TRBD1
j_gene: TRBJ2-1
v_gene: TRBV30
len: 13
CDR3aa: CACDRDSYNEQFF

d_gene: -
j_gene: TRBJ2-7
v_gene: TRBV5-1
len: 15
CDR3aa: CASSPDPSGPYEQYF

d_gene: TRBD1
j_gene: TRBJ1-6
v_gene: TRBV19
len: 14
CDR3aa: CASSVGQVNSPLHF

d_gene: -
j_gene: TRBJ1-4
v_gene: TRBV28
len: 13
CDR3aa: CASVGVGKEKLFF

d_gene: -
j_gene: TRBJ2-2
v_gene: TRBV30
len: 11
CDR3aa: CAWSVPGELFF

d_gene: -
j_gene: TRBJ2-3
v_gene: TRBV5-1
len: 14
CDR3aa: CASTGTPSTDTQYF

d_gene: -
j_gene: TRBJ2-7
v_gene: TRBV5-1
len: 14
CDR3aa: CASSLEAGIYEQYF

d_gene: -
j_gene: TRBJ2-5
v_gene: TRBV5-6
len: 14
CDR3aa: CASSLLPLQETQYF

d_gene: TRBD2
j_gene: TRBJ2-7
v_gene: TRBV5-4
len: 14
CDR3aa: CASSRTSGNDEQYF

d_gene: -
j_gene: TRBJ1-6
v_gene: TRBV6-1
len: 15
CDR3aa: CASSEEGGRNSPLHF

d_gene: TRBD1
j_gene: TRBJ2-7
v_gene: TRBV11-2
len: 16
CDR3aa: CASSLISGQGPYEQYF

d_gene: -
j_gene: TRBJ1-1
v_gene: TRBV11-2
len: 15
CDR3aa: CASSLVGGRDTEAFF

d_gene: TRBD1
j_gene: TRBJ2-3
v_gene: TRBV7-2
len: 15
CDR3aa: CASSLGTGRYDTQYF

d_gene: -
j_gene: TRBJ2-5
v_gene: TRBV10-3
len: 13
CDR3aa: CAISESRAETQYF

d_gene: -
j_gene: TRBJ2-1
v_gene: TRBV7-9
len: 15
CDR3aa: CASSFPGSASNEQFF

d_gene: -
j_gene: TRBJ1-1
v_gene: TRBV2
len: 12
CDR3aa: CASSAVGTEAFF

d_gene: -
j_gene: TRBJ1-2
v_gene: TRBV2
len: 14
CDR3aa: CASNPGTPNYGYTF

d_gene: -
j_gene: TRBJ2-7
v_gene: TRBV2
len: 12
CDR3aa: CASSEQAYEQYF

d_gene: -
j_gene: TRBJ2-5
v_gene: TRBV2
len: 14
CDR3aa: CASSDLGFGETQYF

d_gene: TRBD2
j_gene: TRBJ2-3
v_gene: TRBV7-9
len: 19
CDR3aa: CASSFAGPGLAEFTDTQYF

d_gene: TRBD1
j_gene: TRBJ1-2
v_gene: TRBV30
len: 15
CDR3aa: CAWSAMVDRGSGYTF

d_gene: -
j_gene: TRBJ2-7
v_gene: TRBV5-1
len: 14
CDR3aa: CASSLRQVAYEQYF

d_gene: -
j_gene: TRBJ2-7
v_gene: TRBV6-1
len: 14
CDR3aa: CASSEGPGSYEQYF

d_gene: TRBD1
j_gene: TRBJ1-3
v_gene: TRBV18
len: 16
CDR3aa: CASSPLGTGDPNTIYF

d_gene: -
j_gene: TRBJ2-2
v_gene: TRBV28
len: 14
CDR3aa: CASNPTRYTGELFF

d_gene: TRBD1
j_gene: TRBJ2-1
v_gene: TRBV2
len: 15
CDR3aa: CASTQDRGSYNEQFF

d_gene: TRBD1
j_gene: TRBJ1-2
v_gene: TRBV7-8
len: 15
CDR3aa: CASSPDRALHYGYTF